The entry below gives a single TCR beta chain sequence along with its context. Its matching antigen is unknown. The donors were all healthy and Caucasian. The entry originates in a study of identical twins. Findings and limits, study-wide: The conclusions drew on cross-sectional statistical analysis instead of tracking the same donors. Excess low generation probability was seen in twin-shared out-of-frame alpha sequences.

The CDR3 covers 14 residues. V lost 1 base to trimming and J lost 6 bases, with 11 bases between them. Germline V gene lookup returns CDR1 MGHRA and CDR2 YSYEKL. TCRdb recomputed calls from the 5' RACE reads with MiXCR, one row per CDR3 protein. The repertoire holds approximately 490,000 distinct CDR3 sequences, about 20% seen once, with around 0.5% in the top ten. The sample was also linked to a second study, of yellow fever vaccine responses in identical twins.

This chain joins TRBV4-1 and TRBJ2-3; the D is unclear. Sequenced material: CD4+ T cells sorted from blood. The clonotype originates from a woman aged 18-30 years in good health. The CDR3, as DNA: TGCGCCAGCAGCCAAGGGGTTGTTAGGGATACGCAGTATTTT. Its protein product is CASSQGVVRDTQYF.